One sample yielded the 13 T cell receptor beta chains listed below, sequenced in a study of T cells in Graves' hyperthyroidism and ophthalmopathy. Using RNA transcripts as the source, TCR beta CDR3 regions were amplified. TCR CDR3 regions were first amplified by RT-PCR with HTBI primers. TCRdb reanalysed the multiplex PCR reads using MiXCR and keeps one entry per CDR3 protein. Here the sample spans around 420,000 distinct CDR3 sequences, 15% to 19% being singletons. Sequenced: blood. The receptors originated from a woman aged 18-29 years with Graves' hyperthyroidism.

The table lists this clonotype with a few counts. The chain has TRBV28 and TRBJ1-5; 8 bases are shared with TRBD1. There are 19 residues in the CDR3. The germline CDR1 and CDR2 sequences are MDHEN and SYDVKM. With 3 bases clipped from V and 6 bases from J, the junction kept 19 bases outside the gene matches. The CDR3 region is CASSFAPRTGQSRFQPQHF. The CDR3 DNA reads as TGTGCCAGCAGTTTCGCCCCCAGGACAGGGCAAAGCCGTTTTCAGCCCCAGCATTTT. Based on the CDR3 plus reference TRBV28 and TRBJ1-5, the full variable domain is DVKVTQSSRYLVKRTGEKVFLECVQDMDHENMFWYRQDPGLGLRLIYFSYDVKMKEKGDIPEGYSVSREKKERFSLILESASTNQTSMYLCASSFAPRTGQSRFQPQHFGDGTRLSIL.

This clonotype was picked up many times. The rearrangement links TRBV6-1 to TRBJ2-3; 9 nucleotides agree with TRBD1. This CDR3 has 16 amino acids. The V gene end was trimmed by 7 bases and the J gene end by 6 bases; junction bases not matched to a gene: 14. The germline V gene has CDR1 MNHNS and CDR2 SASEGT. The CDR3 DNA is TGTGCCAGCACAACCGCCGGGACAGGGATGGCCGATACGCAGTATTTT. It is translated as CASTTAGTGMADTQYF.

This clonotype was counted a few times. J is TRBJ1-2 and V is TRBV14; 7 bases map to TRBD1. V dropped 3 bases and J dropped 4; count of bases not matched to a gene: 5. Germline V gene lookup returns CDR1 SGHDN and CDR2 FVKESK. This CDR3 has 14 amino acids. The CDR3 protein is CASSHRQGLYGYTF. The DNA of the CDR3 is TGTGCCAGCAGCCACCGACAGGGCCTCTATGGCTACACCTTC.

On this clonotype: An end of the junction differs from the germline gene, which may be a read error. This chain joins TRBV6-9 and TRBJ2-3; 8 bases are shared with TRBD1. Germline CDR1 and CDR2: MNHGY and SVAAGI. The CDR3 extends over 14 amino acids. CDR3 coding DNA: TGCGCCACCCAGGACAGGGAGATCACAGATACGCAGTATTTT. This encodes CATQDREITDTQYF.

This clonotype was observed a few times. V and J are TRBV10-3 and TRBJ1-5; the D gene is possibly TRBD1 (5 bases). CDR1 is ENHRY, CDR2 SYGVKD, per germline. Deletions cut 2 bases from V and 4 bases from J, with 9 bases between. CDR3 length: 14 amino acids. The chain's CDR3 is CAISERGENQPQHF. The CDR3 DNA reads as TGTGCCATCAGTGAGCGGGGGGAAAATCAGCCCCAGCATTTT.

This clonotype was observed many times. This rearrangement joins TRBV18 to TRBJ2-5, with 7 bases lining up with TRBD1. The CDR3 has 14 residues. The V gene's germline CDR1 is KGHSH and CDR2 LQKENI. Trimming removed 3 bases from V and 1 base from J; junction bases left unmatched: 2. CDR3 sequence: CASSPRQGQETQYF. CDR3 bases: TGTGCCAGCTCACCCCGACAGGGCCAAGAGACCCAGTACTTC.

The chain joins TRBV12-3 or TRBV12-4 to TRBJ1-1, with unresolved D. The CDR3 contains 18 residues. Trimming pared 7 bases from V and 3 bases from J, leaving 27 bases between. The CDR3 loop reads CASNKGQILILRDTEAFF. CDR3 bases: TGTGCCAGCAACAAAGGCCAGATCCTCATCCTTCGGGACACTGAAGCTTTCTTT.

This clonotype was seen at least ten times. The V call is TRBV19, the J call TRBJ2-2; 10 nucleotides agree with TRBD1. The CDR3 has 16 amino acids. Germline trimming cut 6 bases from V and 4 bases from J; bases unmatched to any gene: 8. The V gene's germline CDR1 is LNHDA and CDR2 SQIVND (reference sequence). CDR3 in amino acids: CASSTGTGAITGELFF. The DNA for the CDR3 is TGTGCCAGTAGCACTGGGACAGGGGCGATCACCGGGGAGCTGTTTTTT.

Written as DNA, the CDR3 is TGTGCCAGCAGTTGGTCTAGCGGGGGGGAGGGCCAGTACTTC. Translating gives CASSWSSGGEGQYF. The gene calls are TRBV6-1 and TRBJ2-5; TRBD2 agrees at 12 bases. The CDR3 has 14 amino acids. Germline values: CDR1 MNHNS, CDR2 SASEGT. V lost 5 bases, J lost 10 bases, and 8 bases stayed unmatched.

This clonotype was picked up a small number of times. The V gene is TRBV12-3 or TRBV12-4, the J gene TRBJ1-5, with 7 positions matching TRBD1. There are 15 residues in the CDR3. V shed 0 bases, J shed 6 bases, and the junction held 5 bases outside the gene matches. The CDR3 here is CASSLASGGVQPQHF. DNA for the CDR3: TGTGCCAGCAGTTTAGCTTCAGGGGGGGTTCAGCCCCAGCATTTT.

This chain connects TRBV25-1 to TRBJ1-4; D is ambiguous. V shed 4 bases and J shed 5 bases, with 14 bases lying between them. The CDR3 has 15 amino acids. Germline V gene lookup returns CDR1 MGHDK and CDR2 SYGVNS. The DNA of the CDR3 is TGTGCCAGCAGTGGAGGGTTCGGGCCCAATGAAAAACTGTTTTTT. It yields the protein CASSGGFGPNEKLFF.

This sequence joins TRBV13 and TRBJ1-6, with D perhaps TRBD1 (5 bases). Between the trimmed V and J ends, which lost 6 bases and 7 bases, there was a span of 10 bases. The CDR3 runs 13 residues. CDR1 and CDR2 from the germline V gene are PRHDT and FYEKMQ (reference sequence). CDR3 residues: CASRDNRNSPLHF. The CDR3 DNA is TGTGCCAGCAGGGACAACAGGAATTCACCCCTCCACTTT.

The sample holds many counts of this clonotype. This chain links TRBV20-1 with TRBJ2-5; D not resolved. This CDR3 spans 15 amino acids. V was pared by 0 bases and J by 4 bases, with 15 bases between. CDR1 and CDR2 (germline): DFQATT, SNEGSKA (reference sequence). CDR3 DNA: TGCAGTGCTAGAGATCTTTCCCCAAAGCCAGAGACCCAGTACTTC. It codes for CSARDLSPKPETQYF.